What follows is one T cell receptor (beta chain) and its context. Its antigen is not known. Each CDR3 protein gets one entry after TCRdb re-called the 5' RACE reads with MiXCR. The repertoire holds some 760,000 distinct CDR3 sequences, with about 20% as singletons. The data belong to a study of identical twins. General observations from the study: For zero-insertion analyses, partial confounding could come from invariant MAIT and iNKT cells.

After removal of 4 bases from V and 5 bases from J, the junction contained 7 bases not matched to a gene. Germline V lookup: CDR1 SNHLY, CDR2 FYNNEI. This CDR3 contains 14 residues. This same sample was also taken into another study, of T cells expressing NK-cell markers. Per that paper: In several experiments, an anti-gamma-delta TCR antibody restricted sorting to alpha-beta TCR T cells.

The chain joins TRBV2 to TRBJ2-5; 7 bases map to TRBD1. Material: PBMCs. The TCR comes from a woman under 30 in good health. The CDR3 reads CASSARQGRETQYF. The CDR3, as DNA: TGTGCCAGCAGTGCCCGACAGGGCCGGGAGACCCAGTACTTC.